This TCR beta chain was recovered during a study of early T cells in non-severe SARS-CoV-2 infection. Overall study: Sequencing of bulk RNA from unsorted whole blood was done, without chain pairing.

This clonotype has just a few counts. The antigen is not known. Unique molecular identifier tags were affixed to discrete cDNA molecules. TCRdb reanalysed the 5' RACE reads using MiXCR and keeps one entry per CDR3 protein. The sample lists tens of thousands of distinct CDR3 sequences, approximately 4.8% occurring once. Findings of the study overall: VDJdb matching favored anti-spike CD8 responses, missing private and CD4 specificities.

The CDR3 totals 15 residues. Trimming pared 3 bases from V and 6 bases from J, leaving 18 bases between. This sequence originates from an adult who was a healthcare worker with PCR-confirmed SARS-CoV-2 infection or an uninfected control (not recorded which). V and J are TRBV12-3 or TRBV12-4 and TRBJ2-7; D tentatively fits TRBD1 or TRBD2 (5 bases each). Sequenced: whole blood. The CDR3 here is CASSFGRTVGGEQYF. The CDR3 region has the DNA TGTGCCAGCAGTTTTGGAAGGACGGTTGGGGGCGAGCAGTACTTC.